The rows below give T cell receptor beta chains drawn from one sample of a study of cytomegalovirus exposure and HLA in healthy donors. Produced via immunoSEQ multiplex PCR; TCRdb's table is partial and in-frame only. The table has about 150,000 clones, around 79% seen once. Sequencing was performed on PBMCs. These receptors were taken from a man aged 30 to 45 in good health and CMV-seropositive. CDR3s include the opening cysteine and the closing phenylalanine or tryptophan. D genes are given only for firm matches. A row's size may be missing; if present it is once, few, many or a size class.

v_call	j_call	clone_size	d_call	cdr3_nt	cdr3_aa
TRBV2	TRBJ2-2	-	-	TGTGCCAGCAGTCCAGAACGGGTAAACACCGGGGAGCTGTTTTTT	CASSPERVNTGELFF
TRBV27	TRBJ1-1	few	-	TGTGCCAGCAGTTTATCGCAGGGGAGGGCTGAAGCTTTCTTT	CASSLSQGRAEAFF
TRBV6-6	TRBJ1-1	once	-	TGTGCCAGCAGTTACGATGGGAGGGACACTGAAGCTTTCTTT	CASSYDGRDTEAFF
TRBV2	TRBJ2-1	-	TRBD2	TGTGCCAGCAGTGAAGTAATAGCGGGGGGGCCTAGCTCCTATAATGAGCAGTTCTTC	CASSEVIAGGPSSYNEQFF
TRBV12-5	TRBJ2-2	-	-	TGTGCTAGTGGCCCAACTTTAGAAAGACAGGTTAGGAACGGGGAGCTGTTTTTT	CASGPTLERQVRNGELFF
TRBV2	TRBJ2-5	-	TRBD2	TGTGCCTCAAAGACTAGCGGGAGAGCTTTAGAGACCCAGTACTTC	CASKTSGRALETQYF
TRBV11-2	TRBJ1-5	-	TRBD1	TGTGCCAGCAGCGTAGGACAGGGTGGGAATCAGCCCCAGCATTTT	CASSVGQGGNQPQHF
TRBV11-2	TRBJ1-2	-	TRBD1	TGTGCCAGCAGCTTAGTAGAAGGGGGCTTGGGAGGCTACACCTTC	CASSLVEGGLGGYTF
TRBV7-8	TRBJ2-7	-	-	TGTGCCAGCAGCTTACAGTACGAGCAGTACTTC	CASSLQYEQYF
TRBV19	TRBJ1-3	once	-	TGTGCCAGTAGTATGAGGGAAGCTGGAAACACCATATATTTT	CASSMREAGNTIYF
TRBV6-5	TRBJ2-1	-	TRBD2	TGTGCCAGCAGCTTGACTAGCGGCAATGAGCAGTTCTTC	CASSLTSGNEQFF
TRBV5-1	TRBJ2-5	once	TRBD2	TGCGCCAGCAGCCCAAGGACTAGCGGGGGCCCCGGGACCCAGTACTTC	CASSPRTSGGPGTQYF
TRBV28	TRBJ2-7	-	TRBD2	TGTGCCAGCAGTTTTACTAGCGGGAACTACGAGCAGTACTTC	CASSFTSGNYEQYF
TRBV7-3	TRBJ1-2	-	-	TGTGCCGACAGTACTGAGGTTTTCGGCTACACCTTC	CADSTEVFGYTF
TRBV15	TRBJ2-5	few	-	TGTGCCACCAGCAGAGATAATGGCGGGGTAGAAGAGACCCAGTACTTC	CATSRDNGGVEETQYF
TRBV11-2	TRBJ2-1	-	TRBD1	TGTGCCAGCAGCCCCCCCCGGACAGGGTCCTACAATGAGCAGTTCTTC	CASSPPRTGSYNEQFF
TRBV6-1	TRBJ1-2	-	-	TGTGCCAGCAGTAATACAGGGCTCTATGGCTACACCTTC	CASSNTGLYGYTF
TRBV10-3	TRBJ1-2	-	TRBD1	TGTGCCATCAGTGTGTCCGGGACAGTAAGTGTTTTGGGCTACACCTTC	CAISVSGTVSVLGYTF
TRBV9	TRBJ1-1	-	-	TGTGCCAGCAGCCCGGGAGGTTTAGGTAGGTACACTGAAGCTTTCTTT	CASSPGGLGRYTEAFF
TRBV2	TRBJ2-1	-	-	TGTGCCAGCAGTACTCTATCCTACAATGAGCAGTTCTTC	CASSTLSYNEQFF
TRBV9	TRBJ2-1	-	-	TGTGCCAGCAGCGTAGGCCAAGGGGTGCCAAATGAGCAGTTCTTC	CASSVGQGVPNEQFF
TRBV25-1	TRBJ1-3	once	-	TGTGCCAGCAGTGAATACCCAGGGTCCGGAAACACCATATATTTT	CASSEYPGSGNTIYF
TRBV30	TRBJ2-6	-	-	TGTGCCTGGAGTGTACCTAGGGGCGGTGGGGCCAACGTCCTGACTTTC	CAWSVPRGGGANVLTF
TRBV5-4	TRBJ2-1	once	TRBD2	TGTGCCAGCAACCTACTAGCGGGACCCTACAATGAGCAGTTCTTC	CASNLLAGPYNEQFF